The rows below give T cell receptor beta chains drawn from one sample of a study of T cells in Graves' hyperthyroidism and ophthalmopathy. Each CDR3 protein gets one entry after TCRdb re-called the multiplex PCR reads with MiXCR. The table has a few hundred thousand distinct CDR3 sequences, about 14% seen once. Sequenced input: blood. The receptors derive from a man in his thirties or forties with Graves' hyperthyroidism that later progressed to Graves' ophthalmopathy. Each CDR3 is given with its conserved first and last residue. Fields, in order: V gene, D gene, CDR3 length, J gene, CDR3 protein. D genes are given only for firm matches.

TRBV10-2	.	14	TRBJ2-7	CASSEGGYSYEQYF
TRBV7-9	TRBD1	14	TRBJ2-5	CASSSDREQETQYF
TRBV9	.	15	TRBJ2-2	CASSVGTGPNQELFF
TRBV9	.	14	TRBJ2-7	CASSPGTHAREQYF
TRBV5-8	.	14	TRBJ2-5	CASSLGFYQETQYF
TRBV4-1	TRBD1	16	TRBJ2-6	CASSHIQGAGANVLTF
TRBV6-1	.	14	TRBJ2-3	CASSNEDSTDTQYF
TRBV20-1	.	14	TRBJ1-1	CSARKGGGNTEAFF
TRBV20-1	TRBD1	15	TRBJ2-3	CSARAMDRSTDTQYF
TRBV29-1	.	13	TRBJ2-2	CSVPDGNTGELFF
TRBV10-3	.	15	TRBJ1-2	CAISERRESNYGYTF